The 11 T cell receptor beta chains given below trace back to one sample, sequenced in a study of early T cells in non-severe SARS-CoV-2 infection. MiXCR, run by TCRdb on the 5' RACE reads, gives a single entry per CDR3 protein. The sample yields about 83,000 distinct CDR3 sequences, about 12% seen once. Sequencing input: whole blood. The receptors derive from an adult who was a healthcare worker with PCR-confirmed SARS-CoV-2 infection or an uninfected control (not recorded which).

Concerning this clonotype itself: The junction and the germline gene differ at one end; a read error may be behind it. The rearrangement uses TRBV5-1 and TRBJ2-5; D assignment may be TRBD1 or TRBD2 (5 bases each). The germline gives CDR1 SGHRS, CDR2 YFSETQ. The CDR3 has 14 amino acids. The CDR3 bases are TGCGCCAGCAGCTTGGAAGGGGACCAAGCGACCCAGTACTTC. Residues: CASSLEGDQATQYF.

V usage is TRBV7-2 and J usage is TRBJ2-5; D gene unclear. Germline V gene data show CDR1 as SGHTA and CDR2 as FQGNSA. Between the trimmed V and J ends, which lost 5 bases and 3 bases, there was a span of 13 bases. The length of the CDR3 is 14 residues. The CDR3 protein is CASSPLGLEETQYF. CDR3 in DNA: TGTGCCAGCAGCCCATTGGGTCTTGAAGAGACCCAGTACTTC.

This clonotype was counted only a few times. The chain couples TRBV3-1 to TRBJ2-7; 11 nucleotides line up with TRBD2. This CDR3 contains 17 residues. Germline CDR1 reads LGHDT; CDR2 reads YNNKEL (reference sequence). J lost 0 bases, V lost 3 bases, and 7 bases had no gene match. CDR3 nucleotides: TGTGCCAGCAGCCAGGACATAGCGGGAGGGATCTCCTACGAGCAGTACTTC. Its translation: CASSQDIAGGISYEQYF.

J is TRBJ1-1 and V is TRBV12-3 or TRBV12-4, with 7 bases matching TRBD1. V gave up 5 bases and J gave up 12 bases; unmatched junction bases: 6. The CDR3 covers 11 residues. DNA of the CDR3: TGTGCCAGCAGTAATGACAGGGATCCTTTCTTT. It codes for CASSNDRDPFF.

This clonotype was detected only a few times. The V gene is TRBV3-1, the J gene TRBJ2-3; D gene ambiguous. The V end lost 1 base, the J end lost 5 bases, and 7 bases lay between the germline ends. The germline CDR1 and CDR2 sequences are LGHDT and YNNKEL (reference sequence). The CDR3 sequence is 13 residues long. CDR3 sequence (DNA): TGTGCCAGCAGCCAAGGATTGGGAGATACGCAGTATTTT. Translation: CASSQGLGDTQYF.

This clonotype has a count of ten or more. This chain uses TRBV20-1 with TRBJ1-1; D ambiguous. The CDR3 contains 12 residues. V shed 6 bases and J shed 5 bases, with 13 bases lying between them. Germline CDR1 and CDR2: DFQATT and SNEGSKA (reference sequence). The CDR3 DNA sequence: TGCAGTGCCAGCCCCGGAGAGACTGAAGCTTTCTTT. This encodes CSASPGETEAFF.

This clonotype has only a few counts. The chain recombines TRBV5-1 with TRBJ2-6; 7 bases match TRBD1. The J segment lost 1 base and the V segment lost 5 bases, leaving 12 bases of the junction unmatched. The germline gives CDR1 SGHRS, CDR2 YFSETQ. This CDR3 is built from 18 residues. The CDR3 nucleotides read TGCGCCAGCAGTTCCCAGGGGGACACAACATCTGGGGCCAACGTCCTGACTTTC. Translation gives CASSSQGDTTSGANVLTF.

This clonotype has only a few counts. For the CDR3, the DNA is TGTGCCAGCAGTTCCGGGACAGGGGTACACGAGCAGTACTTC. The encoded protein is CASSSGTGVHEQYF. The chain couples TRBV6-2 or TRBV6-3 to TRBJ2-7, with 10 bases fitting TRBD1. CDR1 is MNHEY and CDR2 is SVGEGT in the germline V gene. This CDR3 spans 14 amino acids. Trimming took 4 bases from V and 5 from J; bases not matched to a gene: 5.

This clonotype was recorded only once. CDR3 region: CASSLSGTGFEQFF. Written as DNA, the CDR3 is TGTGCCAGCAGTTTATCGGGGACAGGTTTTGAGCAGTTCTTC. The genes are TRBV27 and TRBJ2-1; 8 positions agree with TRBD1. The CDR3 spans 14 residues. Germline-derived CDR1 and CDR2 are MNHEY and SMNVEV (reference sequence). The V segment lost 0 bases and the J segment 9 bases; nucleotides outside the gene matches: 4.

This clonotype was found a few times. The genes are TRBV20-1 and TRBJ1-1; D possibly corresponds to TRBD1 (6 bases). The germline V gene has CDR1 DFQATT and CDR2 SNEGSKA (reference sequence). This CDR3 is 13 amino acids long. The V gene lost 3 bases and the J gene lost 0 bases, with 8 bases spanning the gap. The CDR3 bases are TGCAGTGCTAGGGACAGATTGAACACTGAAGCTTTCTTT. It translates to CSARDRLNTEAFF.

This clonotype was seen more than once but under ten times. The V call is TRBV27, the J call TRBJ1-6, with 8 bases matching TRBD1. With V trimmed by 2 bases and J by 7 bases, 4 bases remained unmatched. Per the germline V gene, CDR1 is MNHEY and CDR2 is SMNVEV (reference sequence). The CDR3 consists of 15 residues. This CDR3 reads CASSLNGQGNSPLHF. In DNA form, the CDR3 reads TGTGCCAGCAGTTTAAACGGACAGGGAAATTCACCCCTCCACTTT.